This TCR beta chain is drawn from a study of blood T cell repertoires in COVID-19. Whole-study context: Samples taken during acute and convalescent COVID-19 were collected in the United States, Italy and Spain. T cells, B-cell-depleted T cells, or PBMCs supplied cDNA or gDNA.

Clones were sequenced by immunoSEQ multiplex PCR, and TCRdb holds only the in-frame ones, with some missing. Among more than 110,000 clones, roughly 89% were seen once, and the ten largest hold about 4.3%. Germline V gene data show CDR1 as LNHDA and CDR2 as SQIVND (reference sequence). V lost 11 bases, J lost 4 bases, and 12 bases lay in between. The CDR3 extends over 12 amino acids. This clone was detected only a few times. This TCR was sampled from a woman aged 40 to 50 with acute or convalescent COVID-19. Sample: peripheral blood. J is TRBJ1-5 and V is TRBV19; the D gene is possibly TRBD1 (5 bases). DNA of the CDR3: TGTGCCCACCCGACAGTAAATCAGCCCCAGCATTTT. As protein: CAHPTVNQPQHF.